Detailed here is one TCR beta chain. The antigen is not known. The germline CDR1 and CDR2 sequences are GTSNPN and SVGIG (reference sequence). CDR3 length: 13 residues. The germline V and J ends were trimmed by 3 bases and 2 bases, with 9 bases remaining between them. The sample originates from a study of cytomegalovirus exposure and HLA in healthy donors. Study outcomes and limitations: Later work found most CMV-associated TCR beta chains apparently HLA-restricted. A later analysis by the authors found several of the most significant clusters apparently linked to common viral pathogens. Presence/absence results assume similar sequencing depth per donor, which may not hold.

The PCR contained 60 Vbeta and 13 Jbeta primers. TCRdb's copy holds only in-frame clones and misses some; the assay was immunoSEQ multiplex PCR. In the table there are more than 200,000 clones, 60% to 85% of which are singletons. This TCR derives from a middle-aged man in good health and CMV-seronegative. The chain couples TRBV30 to TRBJ2-3; tentatively, D is TRBD2 (5 bases). The specimen sequenced was PBMCs. CDR3 nucleotide sequence: TGTGCCTGGAGCCGGGAACACACAGATACGCAGTATTTT. It specifies CAWSREHTDTQYF.